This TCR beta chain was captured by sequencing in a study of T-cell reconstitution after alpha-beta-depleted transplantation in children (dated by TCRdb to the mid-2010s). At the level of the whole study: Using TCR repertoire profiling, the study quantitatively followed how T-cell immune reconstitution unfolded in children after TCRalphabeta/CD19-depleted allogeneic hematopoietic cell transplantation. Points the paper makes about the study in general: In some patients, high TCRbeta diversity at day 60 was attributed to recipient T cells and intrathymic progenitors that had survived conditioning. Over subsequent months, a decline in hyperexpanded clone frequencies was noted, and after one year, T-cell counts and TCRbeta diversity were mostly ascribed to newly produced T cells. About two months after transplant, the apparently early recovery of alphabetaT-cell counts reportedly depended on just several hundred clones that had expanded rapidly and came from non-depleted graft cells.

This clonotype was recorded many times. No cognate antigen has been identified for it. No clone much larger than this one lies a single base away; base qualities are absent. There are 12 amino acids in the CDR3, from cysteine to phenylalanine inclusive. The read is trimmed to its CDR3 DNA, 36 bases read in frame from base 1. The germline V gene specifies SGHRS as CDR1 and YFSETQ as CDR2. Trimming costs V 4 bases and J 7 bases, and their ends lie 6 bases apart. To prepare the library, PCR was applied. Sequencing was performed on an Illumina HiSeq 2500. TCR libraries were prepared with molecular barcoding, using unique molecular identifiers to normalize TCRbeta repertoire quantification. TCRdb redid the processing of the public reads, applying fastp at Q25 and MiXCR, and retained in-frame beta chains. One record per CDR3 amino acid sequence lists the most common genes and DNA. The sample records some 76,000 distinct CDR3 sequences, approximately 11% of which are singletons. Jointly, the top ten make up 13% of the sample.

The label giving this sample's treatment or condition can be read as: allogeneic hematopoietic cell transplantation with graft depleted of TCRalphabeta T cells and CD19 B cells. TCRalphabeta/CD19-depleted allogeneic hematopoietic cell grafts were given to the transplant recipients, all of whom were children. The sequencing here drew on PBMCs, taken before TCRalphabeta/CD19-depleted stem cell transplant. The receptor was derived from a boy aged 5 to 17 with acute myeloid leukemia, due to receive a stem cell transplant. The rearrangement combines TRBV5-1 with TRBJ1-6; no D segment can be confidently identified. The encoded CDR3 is CASSASNSPLHF. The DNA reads TGCGCCAGCAGCGCATCAAATTCACCCCTCCACTTT.